This TCR beta chain was recovered during a study of shared clonotypes between healthy human individuals. Repertoires were generated with immunoSEQ multiplex PCR, while TCRdb's copy carries only in-frame clones and drops some. The sample records about 490,000 clones, 60% to 85% being singletons. V was pared by 2 bases and J by 4 bases, with 12 bases between. Germline values: CDR1 SGHNT, CDR2 YYREEE (reference sequence). The CDR3 covers 14 residues. The chain links TRBV5-4 to TRBJ1-2, with D uncertain. This receptor was obtained from a woman aged 40 to 50 in good health. Some clones in this sample may be carry-over from other donors' samples. The sequenced material came from PBMCs. CDR3 sequence (DNA): TGTGCCAGCAGCTTAAGAGGCGGGTCCTATGGCTACACCTTC. Translated: CASSLRGGSYGYTF.